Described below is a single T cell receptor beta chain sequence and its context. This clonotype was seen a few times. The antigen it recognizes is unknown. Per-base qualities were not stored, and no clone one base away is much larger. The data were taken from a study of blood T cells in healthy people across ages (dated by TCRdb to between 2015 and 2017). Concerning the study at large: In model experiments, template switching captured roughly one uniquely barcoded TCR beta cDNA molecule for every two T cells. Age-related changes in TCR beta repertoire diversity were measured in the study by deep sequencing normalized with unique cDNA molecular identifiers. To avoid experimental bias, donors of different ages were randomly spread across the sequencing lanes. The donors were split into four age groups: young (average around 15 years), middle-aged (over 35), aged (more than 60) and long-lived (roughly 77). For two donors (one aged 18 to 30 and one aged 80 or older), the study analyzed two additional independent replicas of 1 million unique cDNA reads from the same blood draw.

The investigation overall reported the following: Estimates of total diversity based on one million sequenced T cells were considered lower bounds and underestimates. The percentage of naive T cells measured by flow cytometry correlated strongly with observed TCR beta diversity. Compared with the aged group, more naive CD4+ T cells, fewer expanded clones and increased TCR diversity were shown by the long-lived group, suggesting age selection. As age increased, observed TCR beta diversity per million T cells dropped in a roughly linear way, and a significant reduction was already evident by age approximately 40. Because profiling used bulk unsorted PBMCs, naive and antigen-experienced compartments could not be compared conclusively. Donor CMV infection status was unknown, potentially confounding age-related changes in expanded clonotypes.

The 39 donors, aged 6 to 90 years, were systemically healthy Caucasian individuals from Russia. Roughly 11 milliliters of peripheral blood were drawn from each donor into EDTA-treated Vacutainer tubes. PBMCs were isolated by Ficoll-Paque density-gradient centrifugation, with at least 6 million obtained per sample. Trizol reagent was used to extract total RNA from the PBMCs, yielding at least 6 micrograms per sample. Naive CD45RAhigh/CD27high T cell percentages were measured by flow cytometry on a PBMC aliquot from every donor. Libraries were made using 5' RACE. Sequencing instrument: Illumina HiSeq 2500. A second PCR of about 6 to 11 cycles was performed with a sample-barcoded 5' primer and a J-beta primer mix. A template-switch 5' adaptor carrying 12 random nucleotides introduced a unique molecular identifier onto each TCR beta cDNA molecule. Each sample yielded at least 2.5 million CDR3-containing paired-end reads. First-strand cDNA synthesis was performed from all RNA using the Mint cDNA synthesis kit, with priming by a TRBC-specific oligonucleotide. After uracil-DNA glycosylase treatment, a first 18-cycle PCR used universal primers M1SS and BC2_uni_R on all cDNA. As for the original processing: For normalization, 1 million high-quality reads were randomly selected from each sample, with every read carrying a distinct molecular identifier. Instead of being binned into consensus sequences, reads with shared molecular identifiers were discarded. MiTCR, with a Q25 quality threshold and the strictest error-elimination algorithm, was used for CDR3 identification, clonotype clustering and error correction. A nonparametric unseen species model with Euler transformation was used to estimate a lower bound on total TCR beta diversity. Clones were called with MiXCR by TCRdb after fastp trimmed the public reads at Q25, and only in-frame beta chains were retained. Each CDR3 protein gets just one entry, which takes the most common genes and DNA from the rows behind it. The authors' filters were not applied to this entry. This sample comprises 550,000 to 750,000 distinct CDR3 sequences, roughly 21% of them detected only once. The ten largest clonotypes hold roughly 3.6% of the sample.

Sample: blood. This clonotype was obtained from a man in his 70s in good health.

The base sequence is TGTGCCATCAGTGAGACCGGGACTAGCGGGACAGAGACCCAGTACTTC. Its protein reads: CAISETGTSGTETQYF. The rearrangement combines TRBV10-3 with TRBJ2-5; 13 central bases correspond to TRBD2. The CDR3 numbers 16 residues from cysteine through phenylalanine. Only the CDR3 DNA stays, 48 bases, in frame from base 1. V has 2 bases trimmed and J has 4 bases trimmed; junction bases matching no gene number 4. Sequences ENHRY (CDR1) and SYGVKD (CDR2) are obtained from the germline V gene.